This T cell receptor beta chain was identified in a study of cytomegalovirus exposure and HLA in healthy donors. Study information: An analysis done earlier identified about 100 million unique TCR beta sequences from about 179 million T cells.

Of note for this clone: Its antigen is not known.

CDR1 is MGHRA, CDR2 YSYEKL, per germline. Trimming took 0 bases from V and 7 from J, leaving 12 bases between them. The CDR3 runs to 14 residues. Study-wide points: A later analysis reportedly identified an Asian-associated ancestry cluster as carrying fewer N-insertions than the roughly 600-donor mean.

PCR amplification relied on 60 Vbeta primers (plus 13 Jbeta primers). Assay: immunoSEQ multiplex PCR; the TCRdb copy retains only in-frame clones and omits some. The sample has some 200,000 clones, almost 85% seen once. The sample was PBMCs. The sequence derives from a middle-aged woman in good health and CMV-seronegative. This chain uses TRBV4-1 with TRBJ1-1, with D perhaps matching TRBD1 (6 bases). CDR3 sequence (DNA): TGCGCCAGCAGCCAAGATAGGGGGAACTTTGAAGCTTTCTTT. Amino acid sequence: CASSQDRGNFEAFF.